Below, 22 T cell receptor beta chains from the same sample are listed, as sequenced in a study of blood T cell repertoires in COVID-19. Assay: immunoSEQ multiplex PCR; the TCRdb copy retains only in-frame clones and omits some. The sample yields 250,000 or so clones, around 90% seen once. The specimen sequenced was PBMCs or T cells enriched from blood (not recorded which). The receptor set was obtained from a woman between 40 and 50 years old who had been exposed to COVID-19.

Note on this clone: One junction end does not reproduce the germline sequence, and a read error may be involved. The chain has TRBV5-1 and TRBJ1-1; the match to TRBD1 covers 9 bases. The CDR3 consists of 13 residues. The V gene's germline CDR1 is SGHRS and CDR2 YFSETQ. The CDR3 nucleotides read TGTGCCAGCACCTCCCCGACAGGGGGTGAAGCTTTCTTT. Translated: CASTSPTGGEAFF.

The V and J genes are TRBV5-6 and TRBJ1-6; D not certain. CDR3 length: 16 amino acids. Per the germline V gene, CDR1 is SGHDT and CDR2 is YYEEEE. Trimming removed 4 bases from V and 0 bases from J, with 11 bases in between. CDR3 DNA sequence: TGTGCCAGCAGCCAACGGGGAGGCTCCTATAATTCACCCCTCCACTTT. Translation gives CASSQRGGSYNSPLHF.

CDR3 amino acids: CATEGRGTEAFF. Written as DNA, the CDR3 is TGTGCCACCGAGGGGAGGGGGACTGAAGCTTTCTTT. V and J are TRBV19 and TRBJ1-1, with D perhaps matching TRBD1 (6 bases). V lost 10 bases and J lost 5, with 14 bases in between. The germline V gene has CDR1 LNHDA and CDR2 SQIVND (reference sequence). The CDR3 has 12 residues.

The CDR3 sequence is CASSPGGVSSTEAFF. CDR3 coding DNA: TGTGCCAGCAGTCCCGGGGGAGTGTCAAGCACTGAAGCTTTCTTT. The genes are TRBV27 and TRBJ1-1, with D perhaps matching TRBD1 (5 bases). The V gene's germline CDR1 is MNHEY and CDR2 SMNVEV (reference sequence). V was shortened by 5 bases and J by 4 bases, with 17 bases between the two germline ends. The CDR3 is 15 amino acids.

This chain connects TRBV6-5 to TRBJ2-7, with 8 bases matching TRBD2. The V gene end was trimmed by 1 base and the J gene end by 0 bases; junction bases not matched to a gene: 5. The CDR3 runs to 16 residues. From germline, CDR1 is MNHEY and CDR2 SVGAGI. CDR3 amino acids: CASSYYSGTSSYEQYF. The CDR3 nucleotides read TGTGCCAGCAGTTACTATAGCGGGACGAGCTCCTACGAGCAGTACTTC.

V usage is TRBV27 and J usage is TRBJ1-2; 11 nucleotides line up with TRBD1. The CDR3 loop spans 13 amino acids. The V and J ends lost 5 bases and 7 bases, in that order; junction bases with no gene match: 3. The germline V gene has CDR1 MNHEY and CDR2 SMNVEV (reference sequence). The CDR3 reads CASSTGQGVGYTF. DNA for the CDR3: TGTGCCAGCAGTACGGGACAGGGGGTTGGCTACACCTTC.

V gene TRBV7-9 combines with J gene TRBJ1-1; D gene unclear. V lost 4 bases, J lost 4 bases, and 13 bases lay in between. CDR3 length equals 14 residues. CDR1 and CDR2 from the germline V gene are SEHNR and FQNEAQ (reference sequence). CDR3 DNA: TGTGCCAGCAGCTCGTCGGGGAGAGGCACTGAAGCTTTCTTT. The encoded protein is CASSSSGRGTEAFF.

The chain links TRBV30 to TRBJ1-6; tentatively, D is TRBD1 (5 bases). The V end was cut by 4 bases, the J end by 6 bases, with 13 bases between. The CDR3 totals 14 residues. The V gene's germline CDR1 is GTSNPN and CDR2 SVGIG (reference sequence). The CDR3 region has the DNA TGTGCCTGGATCCAGGGCCCCGGTAATTCACCCCTCCACTTT. Its translation: CAWIQGPGNSPLHF.

To note about this clone: One end of the junction is discordant with germline, which a read error may explain. The V and J genes are TRBV5-1 and TRBJ2-3; TRBD2 might be the D (5 bases). The CDR3 sequence is 12 residues long. Germline loops: CDR1 SGHRS, CDR2 YFSETQ. CDR3 in DNA: TGTGCCAGCAGCCAAGACGGGATTACGCAGTATTTT. It encodes CASSQDGITQYF.

V is TRBV11-2 and J is TRBJ2-4; D perhaps matches TRBD1 (5 bases). CDR1 is SGHAT and CDR2 is FQNNGV in the germline V gene. This CDR3 has 14 residues. The V gene lost 1 base and the J gene lost 4 bases, with 8 bases spanning the gap. DNA for the CDR3: TGTGCCAGCAGCTTAGTGGCAGGGAAAAACATTCAGTACTTC. Its translation: CASSLVAGKNIQYF. The variable domain in full, with the rest retrieved from reference TRBV11-2 and TRBJ2-4, is EAGVAQSPRYKIIEKRQSVAFWCNPISGHATLYWYQQILGQGPKLLIQFQNNGVVDDSQLPKDRFSAERLKGVDSTLKIQPAKLEDSAVYLCASSLVAGKNIQYFGAGTRLSVL.

This clone was recorded once. The chain combines TRBV4-1 with TRBJ1-2; perhaps TRBD1 as D (6 bases). The germline gives CDR1 MGHRA, CDR2 YSYEKL. V was pared by 3 bases and J by 7 bases, with 9 bases between. The CDR3 extends over 12 amino acids. CDR3 amino acids: CASSQEGGGYTF. The CDR3 DNA is TGCGCCAGCAGCCAGGAAGGGGGTGGCTACACCTTC.

The chain is built from TRBV10-3 and TRBJ1-1; D gene unclear. Germline CDR1 ENHRY, CDR2 SYGVKD. The V end lost 8 bases, the J end lost 1 base, and 14 bases lay between the germline ends. CDR3 length: 14 residues. CDR3 nucleotides: TGTGCCATCTCGTTAGAGTTCCGGAACACTGAAGCTTTCTTT. Translation: CAISLEFRNTEAFF.

The chain couples TRBV28 to TRBJ1-4, with D maybe TRBD1 (5 bases). Germline V CDR1 and CDR2: MDHEN, SYDVKM. Trimming removed 8 bases from V and 5 bases from J, with 9 bases in between. The CDR3 is 12 amino acids. This CDR3 reads CASLGGNEKLFF. In DNA form, the CDR3 reads TGTGCCAGCCTGGGGGGAAATGAAAAACTGTTTTTT.

The genes are TRBV7-2 and TRBJ1-5, with D unresolved. The CDR3 covers 14 residues. V was trimmed by 3 bases and J by 9 bases, leaving 15 bases between them. The germline gives CDR1 SGHTA, CDR2 FQGNSA. CDR3 DNA: TGTGCCAGCAGCTTGGGAGGCCAATCTCGGCCCCAGCATTTT. It is translated as CASSLGGQSRPQHF.

The rearrangement uses TRBV7-3 and TRBJ2-6; D is unclear. Germline lookup yields CDR1 SGHTA and CDR2 FQGTGA. The CDR3 has 16 amino acids. Trimming shortened V by 5 bases and J by 0 bases, and 11 bases separated the two germline ends. The CDR3 DNA reads as TGTGCCAGCAGCCAACCTAGGAGCTCTGGGGCCAACGTCCTGACTTTC. It specifies CASSQPRSSGANVLTF. Complete variable domain (other parts from reference TRBV7-3 and TRBJ2-6): GAGVSQTPSNKVTEKGKYVELRCDPISGHTALYWYRQSLGQGPEFLIYFQGTGAADDSGLPNDRFFAVRPEGSVSTLKIQRTERGDSAVYLCASSQPRSSGANVLTFGAGSRLTVL.

The CDR3 sequence is CASSQDGDTGLATDTQYF. The CDR3, as DNA: TGTGCCAGCAGCCAAGATGGGGACACAGGGTTGGCCACAGATACGCAGTATTTT. This chain uses TRBV4-2 with TRBJ2-3; D is perhaps TRBD1 (6 bases). Trimming shortened V by 0 bases and J by 2 bases, and 18 bases separated the two germline ends. There are 18 residues in the CDR3. Germline-derived CDR1 and CDR2 are LGHNA and YNFKEQ.

The CDR3 DNA is TGTGCCTGGAGTGGGGATAGGACGACAGATTATAGCAATCAGCCCCAGCATTTT. Its protein product is CAWSGDRTTDYSNQPQHF. The chain combines TRBV30 with TRBJ1-5; maybe TRBD1 (5 bases). Between the trimmed V and J ends, which lost 1 base and 0 bases, there was a span of 19 bases. This CDR3 spans 18 amino acids. Germline assignment: CDR1 GTSNPN and CDR2 SVGIG (reference sequence).

V usage is TRBV4-2 and J usage is TRBJ1-3; 9 nucleotides agree with TRBD1. Unmatched junction bases numbered 4, after V lost 8 bases and J lost 2 bases. CDR3 size: 14 residues. Germline V lookup: CDR1 LGHNA, CDR2 YNFKEQ. The CDR3 sequence: CASGQGLTGNTIYF. CDR3 nucleotides: TGTGCCAGCGGACAGGGGCTCACTGGAAACACCATATATTTT.

Details on this clone: Germline is not matched at one junction end, which may reflect a read error. The CDR3 DNA follows: TGTGCCAGCTCCCCACGGCGGACAGAAAATAGCAATCAGCCCCAGCATTTT. It codes for CASSPRRTENSNQPQHF. This sequence joins TRBV18 and TRBJ1-5, with D tentatively TRBD1 (6 bases). CDR3 length: 17 residues. CDR1 is KGHSH and CDR2 is LQKENI in the germline V gene. Drawing the rest from reference TRBV18 and TRBJ1-5, the complete variable domain is NAGVMQNPRHLVRRRGQEARLRCSPMKGHSHVYWYRQLPEEGLKFMVYLQKENIIDESGMPKERFSAEFPKEGPSILRIQQVVRGDSAAYFCASSPRRTENSNQPQHFGDGTRLSIL.

This clone was seen only once. The gene calls are TRBV19 and TRBJ1-1, with D maybe TRBD1 (5 bases). Trimming removed 3 bases at V and 4 bases at J, with 12 bases between. CDR1 is LNHDA and CDR2 is SQIVND in the germline V gene (reference sequence). This CDR3 is 14 amino acids long. The CDR3 DNA is TGTGCCAGTAGTATTGCAGGGTCGAGCACTGAAGCTTTCTTT. Protein: CASSIAGSSTEAFF.

The V call is TRBV5-5, the J call TRBJ1-3; D gene unclear. The CDR3 covers 14 residues. In germline, CDR1 is SGHKS, CDR2 YYEKEE (reference sequence). Trimming took 4 bases from V and 4 from J, leaving 12 bases between them. The CDR3, as DNA: TGTGCCAGCAGCCTTAATCCTACCGGAAACACCATATATTTT. Translating gives CASSLNPTGNTIYF.

There are many counts of this clone. DNA for the CDR3: TGTGCCAGCAGTGAAACACCCGGGGGAAAACTGTTTTTT. Translating it yields CASSETPGGKLFF. The rearrangement links TRBV6-1 to TRBJ1-4, with TRBD1 as a possible D gene (5 bases). Germline V gene data show CDR1 as MNHNS and CDR2 as SASEGT. Trimming took off 2 bases at V and 10 bases at J, with 11 bases between the two ends. The CDR3 spans 13 residues.